The entry that follows covers one T cell receptor (beta chain) sequence. The antigen is unknown. The CDR3 length is 14 residues. J gave up 1 base and V 5 bases, and 6 bases lay outside the gene matches. In germline, CDR1 is DFQATT, CDR2 SNEGSKA (reference sequence). The record originates from a study of post-analysis software for immune sequencing data. General observations from the study: Patients used roughly five TRBV segments, including TRBV5-6, TRBV5-1 and TRBV20-1, more often than controls.

The TCR beta cDNA libraries carried unique molecular identifiers. Each sample of about 0.9 to 10 million input T cells yielded approximately 500,000 cDNA molecules, so each molecule approximated one T cell. MiXCR, run by TCRdb on the PCR reads, gives a single entry per CDR3 protein. The sample lists roughly 650,000 distinct CDR3 sequences, over 45% seen once, with roughly 10% in the top ten. V gene TRBV20-1 combines with J gene TRBJ2-7, with 9 bases aligning to TRBD1. The receptor was derived from a girl under 10 years old with multiple sclerosis. Sequenced: blood. CDR3 sequence reads: CSARYGTGSYEQYF. The CDR3 coding sequence is TGCAGTGCTCGCTACGGGACAGGGTCCTACGAGCAGTACTTC.